This T cell receptor beta chain is drawn from a study of cytomegalovirus exposure and HLA in healthy donors. Study as a whole: A preliminary data release comprised roughly 85 million unique TCRs obtained from HLA-typed donors. Overall study findings and caveats: Being indistinguishable, some V segments were excluded, TRBV6-2 and TRBV6-3 among them.

A multiplex PCR was run with 60 Vbeta primers and 13 Jbeta primers. Profiled with immunoSEQ multiplex PCR; TCRdb holds only in-frame clones, not every one. Found here are approximately 190,000 clones, about four fifths of them singletons; the top ten hold around 0.1%. With regard to this clone: The antigen is undetermined.

Germline lookup yields CDR1 SGHDT and CDR2 YYEEEE. Trimming removed 4 bases at V and 4 bases at J, with 16 bases between. The CDR3 length is 15 residues. The sample consisted of PBMCs. The sequence derives from a boy aged 2 to 10 in good health and CMV-seronegative. The chain joins TRBV5-6 to TRBJ2-3; maybe TRBD2 (5 bases). CDR3 DNA sequence: TGTGCCAGCAGCCCCGGCCTTAGCGTAGCAGATACGCAGTATTTT. This codes for CASSPGLSVADTQYF. The whole variable domain, remainder taken from reference TRBV5-6 and TRBJ2-3, is DAGVTQSPTHLIKTRGQQVTLRCSPKSGHDTVSWYQQALGQGPQFIFQYYEEEERQRGNFPDRFSGHQFPNYSSELNVNALLLGDSALYLCASSPGLSVADTQYFGPGTRLTVL.